These 27 T cell receptor beta chains were sequenced from one sample in a study of identical twins. From the 5' RACE reads, TCRdb called clonotypes with MiXCR, one entry per CDR3 protein. The sample holds hundreds of thousands of distinct CDR3 sequences; 9% to 15% are singletons and the top ten take around 7.8%. The same data also contributed to another study, on yellow fever vaccine responses in identical twins.

Specimen: CD8+ T cells sorted from blood. The receptor source for this set is a woman between 18 and 29 years old in good health.

The chain joins TRBV11-3 to TRBJ1-1; D is unclear. The V gene lost 1 base and the J gene lost 3 bases, with 9 bases spanning the gap. Germline loops: CDR1 SGHNT, CDR2 YENEEA. The CDR3 totals 14 residues. CDR3 residues: CASSLVGDHTEAFF. CDR3 DNA: TGTGCCAGCAGCTTAGTGGGTGACCACACTGAAGCTTTCTTT.

This clonotype was counted between two and nine times. The chain joins TRBV19 to TRBJ2-1; no clear D. In germline, CDR1 is LNHDA, CDR2 SQIVND (reference sequence). This CDR3 region has 14 residues. Trimming pared 6 bases from V and 3 bases from J, leaving 12 bases between. The CDR3 DNA follows: TGTGCCAGTAGAAATGGGCCAGGCTACAATGAGCAGTTCTTC. Translation gives CASRNGPGYNEQFF.

This clonotype showed up just a few times. The rearrangement joins TRBV27 to TRBJ1-5; 7 bases fit TRBD1. CDR1 is MNHEY, CDR2 SMNVEV, per germline (reference sequence). V was pared by 6 bases and J by 3 bases, with 5 bases of the junction left unmatched. The CDR3 loop spans 14 amino acids. CDR3 amino acids: CASSRGGPNQPQHF. CDR3 DNA sequence: TGTGCCAGCAGCCGAGGGGGCCCCAATCAGCCCCAGCATTTT.

This clonotype was found a few times. The chain joins TRBV12-3 or TRBV12-4 to TRBJ2-1, with TRBD2 identical over 11 bases. The J segment lost 0 bases and the V segment lost 6 bases, leaving 4 bases of the junction unmatched. The CDR3 contains 16 residues. The CDR3 is CASRPSGGSSYNEQFF. DNA for the CDR3: TGTGCCAGCAGACCTAGCGGGGGGAGCTCCTACAATGAGCAGTTCTTC.

This rearrangement joins TRBV5-6 to TRBJ1-1; no clear D gene. Germline V gene lookup returns CDR1 SGHDT and CDR2 YYEEEE. V was clipped by 0 bases and J by 3 bases, with 9 bases between them. The CDR3 runs to 14 residues. CDR3 nucleotide sequence: TGTGCCAGCAGCTTGGCCCGGGAGGACACTGAAGCTTTCTTT. It translates to CASSLAREDTEAFF.

In the case of this clonotype: A read error may explain this, as a much larger clone is one base away. This sequence joins TRBV6-1 and TRBJ1-3, with 7 positions matching TRBD1. J lost 4 bases, V lost 0 bases, and 3 bases had no gene match. The CDR3 sequence is 15 residues long. Germline V gene data show CDR1 as MNHNS and CDR2 as SASEGT. CDR3 in amino acids: CASSEASGGGNTIYF. CDR3 DNA sequence: TGTGCCAGCAGTGAAGCGTCAGGGGGAGGAAACACCATATATTTT.

This clonotype was picked up a small number of times. In nucleotides, the CDR3 is TGTGCCAGCAGTCCGGGACTAGCGGGGGAAGATACGCAGTATTTT. Encoded protein: CASSPGLAGEDTQYF. This chain links TRBV28 with TRBJ2-3; 14 nucleotides align to TRBD2. The V segment lost 5 bases and the J segment 5 bases; nucleotides outside the gene matches: 3. Germline V gene lookup returns CDR1 MDHEN and CDR2 SYDVKM. The CDR3 consists of 15 residues.

The chain employs TRBV14 and TRBJ2-7, with 11 bases fitting TRBD2. CDR3 size: 16 residues. Germline CDR1 reads SGHDN; CDR2 reads FVKESK. Unmatched junction bases numbered 5, after V lost 2 bases and J lost 2 bases. The CDR3 DNA follows: TGTGCCAGCAGCCAATTAGCGGGAGGGCCGGCCTACGAGCAGTACTTC. Its protein is CASSQLAGGPAYEQYF.

The sample holds many counts of this clonotype. The chain joins TRBV5-6 to TRBJ2-1; D unresolved. CDR1 SGHDT and CDR2 YYEEEE come from the germline V gene. The V end lost 4 bases, the J end lost 3 bases, and 8 bases lay between the germline ends. CDR3 size: 13 residues. The CDR3 DNA reads TGTGCCAGCAGCCTGGACGGCTACAATGAGCAGTTCTTC. This translates into CASSLDGYNEQFF.

This chain uses TRBV11-3 with TRBJ1-4; TRBD1 is a possible D gene (6 bases). Germline V gene data show CDR1 as SGHNT and CDR2 as YENEEA. This CDR3 region has 14 residues. The V and J ends lost 6 bases and 6 bases respectively, with 14 bases between them. CDR3 bases: TGTGCCAGCAGATCACAGGGCGTGGATGAAAAACTGTTTTTT. This encodes CASRSQGVDEKLFF.

Ten or more counts support this clonotype. CDR3 region: CASSLGPAREQYF. CDR3 coding DNA: TGCGCCAGCAGCTTGGGCCCGGCGCGGGAGCAGTACTTC. The V call is TRBV5-1, the J call TRBJ2-7, with D uncertain. Germline CDR1 SGHRS, CDR2 YFSETQ. The V gene lost 0 bases and the J gene lost 7 bases, with 11 bases spanning the gap. CDR3 length: 13 amino acids. The entire variable domain, with the rest obtained from reference TRBV5-1 and TRBJ2-7, is as follows: KAGVTQTPRYLIKTRGQQVTLSCSPISGHRSVSWYQQTPGQGLQFLFEYFSETQRNKGNFPGRFSGRQFSNSRSEMNVSTLELGDSALYLCASSLGPAREQYFGPGTRLTVT.

This clonotype showed up just a few times. The chain employs TRBV9 and TRBJ2-2, with D perhaps assigned TRBD1 or TRBD2 (5 bases each). Trimming removed 1 base from V and 5 bases from J, with 24 bases in between. The CDR3 has 19 residues. Germline V gene lookup returns CDR1 SGDLS and CDR2 YYNGEE. As DNA, the CDR3 is TGTGCCAGCAGCGTATGGTCGCTGGGACCCCTCCGAGAAACCGGGGAGCTGTTTTTT. As protein: CASSVWSLGPLRETGELFF.

This clonotype has a count of ten or more. For the CDR3, the DNA is TGTGCCAGCAGTTTAGCCCCCAAGAACAATGAGCAGTTCTTC. This gives the protein CASSLAPKNNEQFF. V and J are TRBV27 and TRBJ2-1, with D unclear. Germline values: CDR1 MNHEY, CDR2 SMNVEV (reference sequence). The CDR3 covers 14 residues. Trimming took 2 bases from V and 5 from J, leaving 10 bases between them.

CDR3 nucleotides: TGTGCCAGCAGGGACAGGACGAACACCGGGGAGCTGTTTTTT. Protein product: CASRDRTNTGELFF. V is TRBV7-9 and J is TRBJ2-2; 7 bases line up with TRBD1. The CDR3 totals 14 residues. Germline V gene data show CDR1 as SEHNR and CDR2 as FQNEAQ (reference sequence). After removal of 6 bases from V and 0 bases from J, the junction contained 1 base not matched to a gene. Together with reference TRBV7-9 and TRBJ2-2, the CDR3 gives the full variable domain: DTGVSQNPRHKITKRGQNVTFRCDPISEHNRLYWYRQTLGQGPEFLTYFQNEAQLEKSRLLSDRFSAERPKGSFSTLEIQRTEQGDSAMYLCASRDRTNTGELFFGEGSRLTVL.

In this sample, this clonotype turned up a few times. The CDR3 sequence: CSAPSEGEAFF. The CDR3 DNA reads TGCAGTGCACCATCGGAGGGAGAAGCTTTCTTT. The rearrangement links TRBV20-1 to TRBJ1-1; D unclear. Trimming cost V 6 bases and J 8 bases, with 13 bases left between them. The CDR3 spans 11 residues. Germline CDR1 and CDR2: DFQATT and SNEGSKA (reference sequence).

This chain connects TRBV7-8 to TRBJ2-7; D tentatively fits TRBD1 or TRBD2 (6 bases each). V was pared by 3 bases and J by 3 bases, with 15 bases between. This CDR3 is built from 15 residues. CDR1 is SGHVS and CDR2 is FQNEAQ in the germline V gene. This CDR3 is CASSFRGTPNYEQYF. In nucleotides, the CDR3 is TGTGCCAGCAGCTTCCGCGGGACACCTAACTACGAGCAGTACTTC.

The chain employs TRBV6-5 and TRBJ2-1; TRBD1 agrees at 9 bases. Germline V gene data show CDR1 as MNHEY and CDR2 as SVGAGI. With V trimmed by 1 base and J by 8 bases, 6 bases remained unmatched. The CDR3 extends over 15 amino acids. CDR3 DNA sequence: TGTGCCAGCAGTTACTTCTGGGACAGGGTACATGAGCAGTTCTTC. Protein: CASSYFWDRVHEQFF.

The chain uses TRBV24-1 and TRBJ2-1, with D hard to call. V shed 3 bases and J shed 3 bases, with 11 bases lying between them. The germline CDR1 and CDR2 sequences are KGHDR and SFDVKD. The CDR3 runs 15 residues. The CDR3 here is CATSDPTASYNEQFF. As DNA, the CDR3 is TGTGCCACCAGTGATCCCACAGCCAGCTACAATGAGCAGTTCTTC.

This clonotype has just a few counts. J is TRBJ2-7 and V is TRBV6-1; D may be TRBD2 (5 bases). The CDR3 loop spans 15 amino acids. Germline-derived CDR1 and CDR2 are MNHNS and SASEGT. Trimming shortened V by 0 bases and J by 2 bases, and 11 bases separated the two germline ends. The CDR3 bases are TGTGCCAGCAGTGAAGCGCCCGGGGAGCCCTACGAGCAGTACTTC. Encoded protein: CASSEAPGEPYEQYF.

The rearrangement uses TRBV27 and TRBJ2-7; TRBD2 matches 7 bases. CDR1 and CDR2 from the germline V gene are MNHEY and SMNVEV (reference sequence). The CDR3 has 15 amino acids. The V segment lost 1 base and the J segment 0 bases; nucleotides outside the gene matches: 3. Written as DNA, the CDR3 is TGTGCCAGCAGTTTATTTGCGGGAGACTCCTACGAGCAGTACTTC. Translating gives CASSLFAGDSYEQYF.

The gene calls are TRBV10-2 and TRBJ1-2; the D is unclear. The V and J ends lost 2 bases and 1 base respectively, with 8 bases between them. Germline V CDR1 and CDR2: WSHSY, SAAADI. This CDR3 has 14 residues. The CDR3 nucleotides read TGCGCCAGCAGTGAGATGGGAATTAACTATGGCTACACCTTC. Its translation is CASSEMGINYGYTF.

The chain has TRBV2 and TRBJ2-5; possible D gene TRBD2, 6 bases. Germline values: CDR1 SNHLY, CDR2 FYNNEI. The V end was cut by 6 bases, the J end by 2 bases, with 13 bases between. The CDR3 is 14 amino acids. The CDR3 region is CASRRDWGQETQYF. DNA of the CDR3: TGTGCCAGCAGGCGGGACTGGGGGCAAGAGACCCAGTACTTC.

The genes are TRBV9 and TRBJ2-1, with 8 bases identical to TRBD1. Germline values: CDR1 SGDLS, CDR2 YYNGEE. The CDR3 is made up of 15 amino acids. The V gene end was trimmed by 4 bases and the J gene end by 9 bases; junction bases not matched to a gene: 12. The CDR3: CASSQPGQEIGEQFF. CDR3 in DNA: TGTGCCAGCAGCCAGCCGGGACAGGAGATAGGTGAGCAGTTCTTC.

The rearrangement joins TRBV20-1 to TRBJ2-3, with 12 bases that match TRBD2. Germline CDR1 DFQATT, CDR2 SNEGSKA (reference sequence). There are 16 residues in the CDR3. J was trimmed by 5 bases and V by 5 bases; bases with no gene match: 11. CDR3 DNA sequence: TGCAGTGCTTGGGACCTAGCGGGAGGGCCTAGAGATACGCAGTATTTT. Its protein is CSAWDLAGGPRDTQYF.

This clonotype was detected many times. The rearrangement joins TRBV20-1 to TRBJ2-5, with 9 positions matching TRBD1. The V gene end was trimmed by 6 bases and the J gene end by 4 bases; junction bases not matched to a gene: 9. The germline V gene has CDR1 DFQATT and CDR2 SNEGSKA (reference sequence). The CDR3 is 14 amino acids. This CDR3 is CSAGTGNIAETQYF. CDR3 coding DNA: TGCAGTGCCGGGACAGGGAATATCGCAGAGACCCAGTACTTC.

There are a few counts of this clonotype. The chain uses TRBV7-9 and TRBJ2-3; D remains ambiguous. CDR3 length: 17 residues. Germline CDR1 SEHNR, CDR2 FQNEAQ (reference sequence). Trimming left V 1 base short and J 0 bases short, with 14 bases between. CDR3 in DNA: TGTGCCAGCAGCTTAGAGTTCTTGGCAAGAAGCACAGATACGCAGTATTTT. Translating it yields CASSLEFLARSTDTQYF.

This clonotype showed up many times. The chain uses TRBV12-3 or TRBV12-4 and TRBJ2-1, with 9 bases fitting TRBD2. The junction had 8 bases not matched to a gene; V was cut back by 6 bases and J by 5 bases. This CDR3 region has 15 residues. As DNA, the CDR3 is TGTGCCAGCAGCCCCAGACTAGCGGAAAACAATGAGCAGTTCTTC. Protein: CASSPRLAENNEQFF.